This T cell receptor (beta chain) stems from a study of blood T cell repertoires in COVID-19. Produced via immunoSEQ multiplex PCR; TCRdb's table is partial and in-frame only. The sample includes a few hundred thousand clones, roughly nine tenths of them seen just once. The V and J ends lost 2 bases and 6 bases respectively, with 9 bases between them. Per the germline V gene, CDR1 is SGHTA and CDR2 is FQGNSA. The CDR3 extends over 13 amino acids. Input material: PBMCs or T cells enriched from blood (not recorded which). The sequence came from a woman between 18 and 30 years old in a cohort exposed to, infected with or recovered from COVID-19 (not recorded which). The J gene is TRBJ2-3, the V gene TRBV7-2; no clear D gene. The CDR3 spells CASSLSVPDTQYF. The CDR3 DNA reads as TGTGCCAGCAGCTTATCCGTCCCGGATACGCAGTATTTT.